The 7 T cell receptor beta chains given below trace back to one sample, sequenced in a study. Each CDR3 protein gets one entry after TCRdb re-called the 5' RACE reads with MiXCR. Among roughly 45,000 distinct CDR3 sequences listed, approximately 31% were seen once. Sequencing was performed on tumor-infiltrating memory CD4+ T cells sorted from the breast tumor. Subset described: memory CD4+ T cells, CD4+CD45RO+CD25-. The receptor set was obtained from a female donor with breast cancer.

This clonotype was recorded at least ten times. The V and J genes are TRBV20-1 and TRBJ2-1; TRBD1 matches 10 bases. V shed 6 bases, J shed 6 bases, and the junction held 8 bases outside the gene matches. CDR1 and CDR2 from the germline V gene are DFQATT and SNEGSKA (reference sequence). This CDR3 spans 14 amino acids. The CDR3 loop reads CSADGQGESNEQFF. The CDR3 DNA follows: TGCAGTGCAGACGGACAGGGGGAAAGCAATGAGCAGTTCTTC.

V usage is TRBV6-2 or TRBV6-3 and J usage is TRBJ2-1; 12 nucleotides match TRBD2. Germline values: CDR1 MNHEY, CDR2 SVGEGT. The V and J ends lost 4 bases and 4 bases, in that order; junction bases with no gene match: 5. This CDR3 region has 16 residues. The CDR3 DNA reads TGTGCCAGCAGTTCCCCGGGGACTAGCGGGTACAATGAGCAGTTCTTC. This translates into CASSSPGTSGYNEQFF.

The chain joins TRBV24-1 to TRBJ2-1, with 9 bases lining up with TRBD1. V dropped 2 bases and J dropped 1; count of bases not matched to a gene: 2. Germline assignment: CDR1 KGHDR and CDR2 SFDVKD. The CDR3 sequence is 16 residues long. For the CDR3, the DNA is TGTGCCACCAGTGATTCTGGGACAGGGTCCTACAATGAGCAGTTCTTC. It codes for CATSDSGTGSYNEQFF.

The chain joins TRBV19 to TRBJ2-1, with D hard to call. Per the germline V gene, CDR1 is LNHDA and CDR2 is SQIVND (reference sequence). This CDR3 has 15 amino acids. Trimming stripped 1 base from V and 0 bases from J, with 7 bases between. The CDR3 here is CASSIAEYSYNEQFF. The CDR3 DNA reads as TGTGCCAGTAGTATAGCGGAATACTCCTACAATGAGCAGTTCTTC.

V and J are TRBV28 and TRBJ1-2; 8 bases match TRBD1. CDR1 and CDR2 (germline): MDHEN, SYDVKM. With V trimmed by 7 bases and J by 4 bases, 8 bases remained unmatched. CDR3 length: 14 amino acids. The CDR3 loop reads CASTRTGNPYGYTF. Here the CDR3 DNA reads TGTGCCAGCACCCGGACAGGGAACCCCTATGGCTACACCTTC.

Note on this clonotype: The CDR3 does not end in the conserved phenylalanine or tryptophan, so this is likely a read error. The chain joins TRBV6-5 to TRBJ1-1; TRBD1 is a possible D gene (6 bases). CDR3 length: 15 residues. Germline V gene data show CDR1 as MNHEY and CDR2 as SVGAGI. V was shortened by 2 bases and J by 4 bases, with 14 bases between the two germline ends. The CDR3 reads CASSYGGPTRTEAFL. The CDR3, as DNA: TGTGCCAGCAGTTACGGGGGCCCAACCCGCACTGAAGCTTTCCTT.

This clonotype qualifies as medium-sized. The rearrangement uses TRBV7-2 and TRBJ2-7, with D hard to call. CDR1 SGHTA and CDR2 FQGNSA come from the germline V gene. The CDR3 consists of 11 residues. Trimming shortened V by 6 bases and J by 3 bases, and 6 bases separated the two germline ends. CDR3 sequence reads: CASSGFYEQYF. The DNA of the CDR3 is TGTGCCAGCAGTGGGTTCTACGAGCAGTACTTC. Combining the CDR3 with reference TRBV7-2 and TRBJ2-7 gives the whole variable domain GAGVSQSPSNKVTEKGKDVELRCDPISGHTALYWYRQSLGQGLEFLIYFQGNSAPDKSGLPSDRFSAERTGGSVSTLTIQRTQQEDSAVYLCASSGFYEQYFGPGTRLTVT.